Listed here are 4 T cell receptor beta chains from one sample, sequenced in a study of blood T cell repertoires in COVID-19. Measured with immunoSEQ multiplex PCR; TCRdb has only the in-frame clones, and not every one. Of more than 350,000 clones detected, more than 70% appear once; the ten largest clones hold 1.4% to 1.5%. Sample: PBMCs or T cells enriched from blood (not recorded which). These receptor sequences come from a woman in her late teens or twenties who had been exposed to COVID-19.

This clone came up once. CDR3 region: CASSLTGAYSGNTIYF. DNA for the CDR3: TGTGCCAGCAGTTTGACAGGGGCGTACTCTGGAAACACCATATATTTT. The J gene is TRBJ1-3, the V gene TRBV28; TRBD1 matches at 8 bases. The J segment lost 0 bases and the V segment lost 3 bases, leaving 4 bases of the junction unmatched. The CDR3 covers 16 residues. The germline V gene has CDR1 MDHEN and CDR2 SYDVKM. Full variable domain (remainder filled in from reference TRBV28 and TRBJ1-3): DVKVTQSSRYLVKRTGEKVFLECVQDMDHENMFWYRQDPGLGLRLIYFSYDVKMKEKGDIPEGYSVSREKKERFSLILESASTNQTSMYLCASSLTGAYSGNTIYFGEGSWLTVV.

This clone was observed at least ten times. The J gene is TRBJ2-1, the V gene TRBV7-2; TRBD2 matches 12 bases. The CDR3 is made up of 16 amino acids. The V and J ends lost 6 bases and 9 bases, in that order; junction bases with no gene match: 12. Germline CDR1 and CDR2: SGHTA and FQGNSA. The CDR3 nucleotides read TGTGCCAGCAGACGACTAGCGGGAGTCGGTGGTAGTGAGCAGTTCTTC. Amino acid sequence: CASRRLAGVGGSEQFF.

The chain couples TRBV5-1 to TRBJ2-7, with 8 positions matching TRBD1. This CDR3 has 14 amino acids. Germline V gene data show CDR1 as SGHRS and CDR2 as YFSETQ. The V segment lost 4 bases and the J segment 1 base; nucleotides outside the gene matches: 4. CDR3 loop: CASSPGTGSYEQYF. CDR3 DNA: TGCGCCAGCAGCCCTGGGACAGGATCCTACGAGCAGTACTTC.

The rearrangement uses TRBV30 and TRBJ1-1, with D possibly matching TRBD1 (6 bases). The V end was cut by 7 bases, the J end by 7 bases, with 19 bases between. The CDR3 is made up of 13 amino acids. Germline V CDR1 and CDR2: GTSNPN, SVGIG (reference sequence). CDR3 sequence reads: CASDTTDSHEAFF. The CDR3, as DNA: TGTGCCTCTGACACCACGGACAGTCATGAAGCTTTCTTT.